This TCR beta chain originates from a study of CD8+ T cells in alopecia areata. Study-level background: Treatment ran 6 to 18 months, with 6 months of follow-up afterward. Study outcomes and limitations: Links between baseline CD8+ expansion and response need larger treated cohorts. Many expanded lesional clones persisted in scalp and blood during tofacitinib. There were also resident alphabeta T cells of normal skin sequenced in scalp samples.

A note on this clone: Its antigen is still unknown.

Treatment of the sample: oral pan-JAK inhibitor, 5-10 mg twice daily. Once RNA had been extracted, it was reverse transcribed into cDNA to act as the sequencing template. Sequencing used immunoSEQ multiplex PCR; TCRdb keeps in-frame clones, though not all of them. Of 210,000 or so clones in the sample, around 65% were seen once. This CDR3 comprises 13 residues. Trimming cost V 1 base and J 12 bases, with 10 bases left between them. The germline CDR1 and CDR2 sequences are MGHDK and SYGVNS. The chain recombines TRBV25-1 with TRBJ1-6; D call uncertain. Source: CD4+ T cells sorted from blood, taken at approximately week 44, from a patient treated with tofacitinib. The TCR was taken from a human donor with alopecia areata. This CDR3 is CASSESHSGPLHF. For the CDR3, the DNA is TGTGCCAGCAGTGAATCTCACTCCGGACCCCTCCACTTT.